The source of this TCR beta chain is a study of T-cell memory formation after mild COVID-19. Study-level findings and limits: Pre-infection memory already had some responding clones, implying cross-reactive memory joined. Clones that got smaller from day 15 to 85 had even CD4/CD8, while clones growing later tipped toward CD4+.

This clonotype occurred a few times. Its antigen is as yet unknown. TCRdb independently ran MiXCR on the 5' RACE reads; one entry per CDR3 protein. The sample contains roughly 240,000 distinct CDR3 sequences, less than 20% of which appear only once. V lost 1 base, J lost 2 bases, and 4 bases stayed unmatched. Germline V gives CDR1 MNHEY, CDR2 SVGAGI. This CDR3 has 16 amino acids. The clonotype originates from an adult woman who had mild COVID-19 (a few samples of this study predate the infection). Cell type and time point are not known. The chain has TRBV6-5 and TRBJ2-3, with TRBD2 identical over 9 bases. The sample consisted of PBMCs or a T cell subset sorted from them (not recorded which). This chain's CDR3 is CASSYWPSGNTDTQYF. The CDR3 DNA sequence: TGTGCCAGCAGTTACTGGCCTAGCGGGAACACAGATACGCAGTATTTT.